This T cell receptor beta chain was identified during a study of shared T cell receptors in the human thymus. The table came from immunoSEQ multiplex PCR; TCRdb's copy has only in-frame clones and leaves some out. The repertoire has hundreds of thousands of clones, about 89% of them found once; the top ten carry 0.0094%. These same records also appear under a second study, on human thymus T cells. That work contributes: From resections taken during corrective heart surgery, the thymus tissue was obtained. Apparent skewing of V and J gene usage characterized both thymic and blood repertoires. Highly overlapping thymic repertoires in unrelated individuals were reported by related research.

Material: thymocytes. The receptor was isolated from a boy under two years old with a congenital heart defect.

The CDR3 DNA reads TGTGCCAGCAGTACCGGGACAGGGGAAGGCTACACCTTC. It yields the protein CASSTGTGEGYTF. V usage is TRBV6-5 and J usage is TRBJ1-2, with 10 bases aligning to TRBD1. J lost 8 bases, V lost 5 bases, and 5 bases had no gene match. The germline V gene has CDR1 MNHEY and CDR2 SVGAGI. The CDR3 loop spans 13 amino acids.